This TCR beta chain was identified in a study of T cells in localized non-small cell lung cancer. Study-wide points: Tumor showed lower T cell clonality than uninvolved adjacent lung, where it was highest. The tumor had only one region sequenced, so heterogeneity remains possible. When the top 100 tumor clones were examined, a median about 60 of them also appeared in the adjacent lung, which was paired and uninvolved.

Profiling relied on immunoSEQ multiplex PCR, and the TCRdb table lists in-frame clones only, not all of them. The table includes 70,000 to 80,000 clones, 85% to 90% detected once. A note on this clone: What it recognizes is unknown.

Sample: peripheral blood, taken before any cancer treatment. This receptor was taken from a woman aged 40-70 years with stage I squamous cell lung carcinoma.

The CDR3 loop is CARGPGLAGTLSYNEQFF. DNA for the CDR3: TGTGCCAGGGGTCCGGGACTAGCGGGGACCCTCTCCTACAATGAGCAGTTCTTC. The rearrangement joins TRBV5-8 to TRBJ2-1; 13 bases line up with TRBD2. The V and J ends lost 8 bases and 0 bases, in that order; junction bases with no gene match: 11. The CDR3 length is 18 residues. In germline, CDR1 is SGHTS, CDR2 YDEGEE.